This T cell receptor beta chain was identified in a study of blood T cell repertoires in COVID-19. CDR3 length: 14 amino acids. Germline V gives CDR1 MNHEY, CDR2 SMNVEV (reference sequence). Trimming pared 6 bases from V and 7 bases from J, leaving 18 bases between. Method: immunoSEQ multiplex PCR; TCRdb's copy keeps in-frame clones and lacks some. This sample has approximately 440,000 clones; about nine tenths occur once, and the top ten carry 0.6%. This TCR was sampled from a man younger than 35 who had recovered from COVID-19. The V and J genes are TRBV27 and TRBJ1-1; D gene uncertain. Sequencing was done on a sample of PBMCs or T cells enriched from blood (not recorded which). CDR3 bases: TGTGCCAGCAGGGCAAGGTCAGGTGCGGGTGAAGCTTTCTTT. Protein sequence: CASRARSGAGEAFF.